This T cell receptor (beta chain) is from a study of OX40 agonist ivuxolimab in advanced cancers. Study as a whole: Antecedent anti-PD-1, anti-PD-L1 or anti-CTLA-4 therapy was permissible, with 40% having received some. Study findings and constraints: Which antigen the expanded peripheral T cells recognized is unknown.

Clones were sequenced by immunoSEQ multiplex PCR, and TCRdb holds only the in-frame ones, with some missing. Altogether roughly 69,000 clones are present, about 89% being singletons, with the ten largest covering over 4%. V dropped 2 bases and J dropped 2 bases, with 10 bases sitting between them. Germline V CDR1 and CDR2: MDHEN, SYDVKM. The CDR3 loop spans 15 amino acids. Concerning this clone itself: No antigen is known for it.

The sequencing here drew on CD4+ or CD8+ T cells sorted from blood, taken in a trial of the OX40 agonist ivuxolimab. This rearrangement joins TRBV28 to TRBJ1-5, with a possible D match to TRBD1 (5 bases). The receptor was derived from an adult with an advanced solid tumor such as melanoma, head and neck, liver or kidney cancer. CDR3 coding DNA: TGTGCCAGCAGTTTACCCAGGGTGGGCAATCAGCCCCAGCATTTT. Translating it yields CASSLPRVGNQPQHF.